The clone carrying this TCR beta chain was recorded a few times. Template switching with 5'RACE generated the TCR cDNA and added a universal primer site and UMIs. TCRdb called the 5' RACE reads again in MiXCR, with one record for every CDR3 protein. The sample lists 250,000 to 400,000 distinct CDR3 sequences, approximately 4.3% occurring once. The data belong to a study of T cells after yellow fever vaccination. Germline V gives CDR1 LNHDA, CDR2 SQIVND (reference sequence). This CDR3 contains 12 residues. V shed 8 bases and J shed 2 bases, with 9 bases lying between them. The TCR sequence derives from a man younger than 35 who received the YFV17D yellow fever vaccine. The source material was PBMCs, sampled 15 days after the yellow fever booster vaccination. The J gene is TRBJ1-2, the V gene TRBV19; possible D gene TRBD1, 6 bases. The CDR3, as DNA: TGTGCCAGTCACAGGGTGAACTATGGCTACACCTTC. Residues: CASHRVNYGYTF.